A selection of T cell receptor beta chains follows, all from one sample in a study of blood T cells in healthy people across ages. TCRdb recomputed calls from the 5' RACE reads with MiXCR, one row per CDR3 protein. The profile shows 700,000 to 950,000 distinct CDR3 sequences, roughly 44% of them singletons. The sequencing sample was made of blood. The receptors were sampled from a woman aged 55-69 years in good health. CDR3s include the opening cysteine and the closing phenylalanine or tryptophan. The D gene is left open where the match is weak.

d_gene | j_gene | v_gene | CDR3aa
TRBD2 | TRBJ2-5 | TRBV9 | CASSPSSGGAEETQYF
- | - | TRBV6-2/TRBV6-3 | CASSYGDSEQYF
- | TRBJ1-5 | TRBV7-9 | CASSTGGPPGSNQPQHF
- | TRBJ1-6 | TRBV14 | CASSQEWNSSLHF
- | TRBJ2-1 | TRBV11-2 | CASSFTFEGHNEQFF
- | TRBJ2-7 | TRBV28 | CASSPLKGYEQYF
- | TRBJ2-4 | TRBV20-1 | CSAPLGKNIQYF
TRBD2 | TRBJ2-1 | TRBV12-3/TRBV12-4 | CASSFGKGLAGDEQFF
- | TRBJ1-2 | TRBV2 | CASSEEAVANYGYTF
TRBD2 | TRBJ2-5 | TRBV7-8 | CASSTETSGTPGQYF
- | TRBJ1-5 | TRBV7-8 | CASSLVAGVNQPQHF
TRBD2 | TRBJ2-3 | TRBV12-3/TRBV12-4 | CASSSSGGAADTQYF
- | TRBJ2-1 | TRBV7-2 | CASSRGTPRGHEQFF
- | TRBJ2-5 | TRBV6-1 | CASNPGVGNEQYF
- | TRBJ2-1 | TRBV5-1 | CASSFLNNEQFF
- | TRBJ1-5 | TRBV10-3 | CAISESGGPNQPQHF
- | TRBJ2-2 | TRBV7-3 | CASSQTAANTGELFF
TRBD2 | TRBJ2-5 | TRBV7-9 | CASSLLAGLTQETQYF
- | TRBJ2-1 | TRBV15 | CATSPRVDEQFF
- | TRBJ1-1 | TRBV7-9 | CASSLTGDGSTEAFF
- | TRBJ1-2 | TRBV4-1 | CASSQDMATNYGYTF
TRBD2 | TRBJ2-3 | TRBV9 | CASSVESAGGASDTQYF
- | TRBJ1-2 | TRBV7-9 | CASSLAAGGYTF
- | TRBJ1-1 | TRBV5-6 | CASSLTAAEAHTEAFF
- | TRBJ1-6 | TRBV7-9 | CASSLYRTVNSPLHF
- | TRBJ2-5 | TRBV7-8 | CASSLRDRQGETQYF
TRBD2 | TRBJ2-1 | TRBV24-1 | CATSDPGLAGGGNEQFF
- | TRBJ2-1 | TRBV29-1 | CSVLPREGHNEQFF
TRBD2 | TRBJ2-5 | TRBV5-1 | CASSLANGAGVRQYF
- | TRBJ2-7 | TRBV6-5 | CASSYTSQGANEQYF
- | TRBJ1-2 | TRBV20-1 | CSAFAGIGNYGYTF
TRBD1 | TRBJ2-3 | TRBV9 | CASSVEEGGRTDTQYF
- | TRBJ2-1 | TRBV28 | CASSLFGDSVYNEQFF
- | TRBJ1-1 | TRBV6-5 | CASFRQMSTEAFF
TRBD1 | TRBJ2-4 | TRBV28 | CASRQGSAKNIQYF
TRBD1 | TRBJ1-2 | TRBV5-1 | CASSFGGQGYGYTF
- | TRBJ2-4 | TRBV25-1 | CASSEHPINIQYF
- | TRBJ2-5 | TRBV7-9 | CASSFLRGTGQETQYF
- | TRBJ1-6 | TRBV9 | CASSVGGNSYNSPLHF
- | TRBJ1-2 | TRBV3-1 | CASSQLQNYGYTF
- | TRBJ2-3 | TRBV7-2 | CASSPHSRDTQYF
- | TRBJ2-6 | TRBV6-1 | CASSGGTYSGAYVLTF
TRBD2 | - | TRBV4-3 | CASSQTSGGGYEQYF
- | TRBJ2-7 | TRBV5-1 | CASSLGTDPYEQYF
TRBD1 | TRBJ2-5 | TRBV3-1 | CASSQGTGVKYGQYF
TRBD2 | TRBJ2-4 | TRBV14 | CASSPPLAGALNNEQYF
TRBD1 | TRBJ2-7 | TRBV10-3 | CAIRARGQPYEQYF
- | TRBJ2-1 | TRBV7-9 | CASSTTGMGYNEQFF
- | TRBJ2-7 | TRBV10-3 | CAIEGALNEQYF
TRBD2 | TRBJ2-1 | TRBV12-3/TRBV12-4 | CASSFRLAGIQVSYNEQFF
TRBD2 | TRBJ2-5 | TRBV9 | CASSALLGGASETQYF